This TCR beta chain was identified during a study of control samples from healthy donors and cancer patients. There are 16 residues in the CDR3. From germline, CDR1 is SGHRS and CDR2 YFSETQ. Between the trimmed V and J ends, which lost 6 bases and 0 bases, there was a span of 18 bases. The assay was immunoSEQ multiplex PCR, and TCRdb's table has in-frame clones only and misses some. The sample holds approximately 150,000 clones, about 90% seen once. The sample was blood. This TCR derives from a woman in her 40s in good health. The chain uses TRBV5-1 and TRBJ1-2; no firm D call. DNA for the CDR3: TGCGCCAGCACCGACGCGGAGACAAACCCTAACTATGGCTACACCTTC. Its translation: CASTDAETNPNYGYTF.